A selection of T cell receptor beta chains follows, all from one sample in a study of blood T cells in healthy people across ages. TCRdb reanalysed the 5' RACE reads using MiXCR and keeps one entry per CDR3 protein. The data hold around 780,000 distinct CDR3 sequences, with 45% to 70% observed a single time. The sequenced material came from blood. These receptors were taken from a middle-aged man in good health. Both conserved end residues are part of each CDR3. The D gene is left open where the match is weak. Size tells how often a clone was seen (once, few, many) or the class of an expanded clone, and some rows leave it out.

d_gene	abundance	v_gene	j_gene	CDR3aa	CDR3nt
-	-	TRBV7-3	TRBJ2-5	CASSSFPGVADNEQYF	TGTGCCAGCAGCTCCTTCCCGGGGGTAGCGGATAATGAGCAGTACTTC
TRBD2	-	TRBV11-3	TRBJ2-7	CASSDFTAGGYEQYF	TGTGCCAGCAGCGATTTTACAGCGGGGGGATACGAGCAGTACTTC
TRBD1	-	TRBV7-2	TRBJ2-3	CASSHGQGGSTDTQYF	TGTGCCAGCAGCCACGGACAGGGTGGGAGCACAGATACGCAGTATTTT
TRBD1	few	TRBV4-1	TRBJ2-6	CASSPYRTGVGTGANVLTF	TGCGCCAGCAGTCCCTATCGAACAGGGGTAGGCACTGGGGCCAACGTCCTGACTTTC
TRBD2	few	TRBV10-3	TRBJ2-7	CAISLPGLAGGSSYEQYF	TGTGCCATCAGCCTCCCGGGACTAGCGGGGGGAAGCTCCTACGAGCAGTACTTC
TRBD2	-	TRBV28	TRBJ2-5	CASSFSGLAVGETQYF	TGTGCCAGCAGTTTCTCGGGACTAGCGGTGGGGGAGACCCAGTACTTC
-	-	TRBV29-1	TRBJ2-3	CSARDSGSSTDTQYF	TGCAGCGCCAGAGACTCCGGATCGAGCACAGATACGCAGTATTTT
TRBD1	-	TRBV5-5	TRBJ1-4	CASSSPGQAALNEKLFF	TGTGCCAGCAGCTCACCGGGACAGGCGGCCCTTAATGAAAAACTGTTTTTT
-	-	TRBV7-9	TRBJ2-1	CASSPQGYEQFF	TGTGCCAGCAGCCCCCAGGGGTATGAGCAGTTCTTC
-	-	TRBV12-3/TRBV12-4	TRBJ2-7	CASSSGGHHYEQYF	TGTGCCAGCAGTTCCGGGGGTCACCACTACGAGCAGTACTTC
-	few	TRBV7-9	TRBJ2-3	CASSLVPGRDTQYF	TGTGCCAGCAGCTTAGTGCCAGGGAGGGATACGCAGTATTTT
TRBD2	few	TRBV27	TRBJ2-7	CASSFTGGYEQYF	TGTGCCAGCAGTTTTACGGGGGGCTACGAGCAGTACTTC
TRBD2	few	TRBV29-1	TRBJ2-7	CSVEAGTSGFYEQYF	TGCAGCGTTGAAGCCGGGACTAGCGGATTTTACGAGCAGTACTTC
TRBD1	-	TRBV2	TRBJ2-1	CASKTWDRGPYNEQFF	TGTGCCAGCAAAACCTGGGACAGGGGACCCTACAATGAGCAGTTCTTC
-	few	TRBV6-2/TRBV6-3	TRBJ2-6	CASSYEEAGANVLTF	TGTGCCAGCAGTTACGAGGAGGCTGGGGCCAACGTCCTGACTTTC
TRBD2	-	TRBV7-8	TRBJ2-3	CASSLRERQDTQYF	TGTGCCAGCAGCTTGCGGGAGAGGCAAGATACGCAGTATTTT
-	once	TRBV3-1	TRBJ2-1	CASSQGTRWGNEQFF	TGTGCCAGCAGCCAAGGTACTAGATGGGGCAATGAGCAGTTCTTC
-	-	TRBV10-3	TRBJ1-3	CAISASSGNTIYF	TGTGCCATCAGCGCGTCTTCTGGAAACACCATATATTTT
TRBD2	-	TRBV20-1	TRBJ2-1	CSARTFLAGPDNEQFF	TGCAGTGCTAGAACGTTCCTAGCGGGACCCGACAATGAGCAGTTCTTC
TRBD2	-	TRBV20-1	TRBJ2-7	CSARDRREEGYEQYF	TGCAGTGCTAGAGATCGGCGGGAGGAAGGCTACGAGCAGTACTTC
-	-	TRBV2	TRBJ1-1	CASSEALGSEAFF	TGTGCCAGCAGTGAAGCGCTTGGCTCTGAAGCTTTCTTT
-	-	TRBV4-3	TRBJ1-1	CASSHPPGSTGTEAFF	TGCGCCAGCAGCCATCCCCCTGGGTCAACGGGGACTGAAGCTTTCTTT
-	-	TRBV12-3/TRBV12-4	TRBJ2-7	CASSFRGMRNEQYF	TGTGCCAGCAGTTTTCGGGGTATGAGGAACGAGCAGTACTTT
-	-	TRBV15	TRBJ2-1	CATSSLPYNEQFF	TGTGCCACCAGCAGCCTTCCCTACAATGAGCAGTTCTTC
TRBD1	few	TRBV9	TRBJ2-1	CASSEPGQGIEQFF	TGTGCCAGCAGCGAGCCGGGACAGGGGATTGAGCAGTTCTTC
-	-	TRBV14	TRBJ2-3	CANWGSFAGAKTSTDTQYF	TGTGCCAACTGGGGTAGTTTCGCGGGGGCGAAGACTAGCACAGATACGCAGTATTTT
-	-	TRBV4-1	TRBJ2-7	CASSQELATFYEQYF	TGCGCCAGCAGCCAAGAATTGGCTACCTTCTACGAGCAGTACTTC
-	-	TRBV9	TRBJ1-2	CASSGRGFEGYTF	TGTGCCAGCAGCGGAAGGGGGTTCGAAGGTTACACCTTC
-	-	TRBV7-2	TRBJ2-3	CASSVDSKDTQYF	TGTGCCAGCAGCGTGGACAGTAAAGATACGCAGTATTTT
-	once	TRBV20-1	TRBJ2-7	CSLRGPFSYNEQYF	TGCAGCCTAAGAGGGCCGTTCTCCTACAATGAGCAGTACTTC
-	-	TRBV20-1	TRBJ2-1	CSAARYNEQFF	TGCAGTGCCGCTCGGTACAATGAGCAGTTCTTC
TRBD1	-	TRBV11-2	TRBJ2-7	CASSLLGTGDYEQYF	TGTGCCAGCAGCTTACTCGGGACAGGGGACTACGAGCAGTACTTC
-	few	TRBV20-1	TRBJ2-3	CSAAKGRHTDTQYF	TGCAGTGCTGCGAAGGGGCGCCACACAGATACGCAGTATTTT
-	-	TRBV6-1	TRBJ1-5	CASSVTGFNQPQHF	TGTGCCAGCAGTGTCACAGGTTTCAATCAGCCCCAGCATTTT
-	-	TRBV12-3/TRBV12-4	TRBJ2-1	CASSLVRGRLAGNGRGYNEQFF	TGTGCCAGCAGTTTAGTCAGGGGGCGGCTAGCGGGCAACGGACGAGGTTACAATGAGCAGTTCTTC
TRBD1	-	TRBV29-1	TRBJ2-1	CSVRTGYNEQFF	TGCAGCGTCAGGACAGGGTACAATGAGCAGTTCTTC
-	-	TRBV3-1	TRBJ1-4	CASSQSGRLLREKLFF	TGTGCCAGCAGCCAATCAGGGCGGTTACTGAGGGAAAAACTGTTTTTT
-	-	TRBV3-1	TRBJ2-7	CASSHSADYEQYF	TGTGCCAGCAGCCATTCTGCGGACTACGAGCAGTACTTC
TRBD2	-	TRBV28	TRBJ2-3	CASSLLAGERDTQYF	TGTGCCAGCAGTTTACTAGCGGGAGAGAGGGATACGCAGTATTTT
-	few	TRBV6-6	TRBJ2-5	CASQAGGAREQYF	TGTGCCAGCCAGGCTGGGGGGGCAAGGGAGCAGTACTTC
-	few	TRBV12-3/TRBV12-4	TRBJ2-5	CASSLILNQETQYF	TGTGCCAGCAGTTTAATTTTGAATCAAGAGACCCAGTACTTC
TRBD1	-	TRBV27	TRBJ1-2	CASSFGGQGYYGYTF	TGTGCCAGCAGTTTCGGCGGACAGGGGTACTATGGCTACACCTTC
TRBD1	few	TRBV29-1	TRBJ2-5	CSVGTGRETQYF	TGCAGCGTCGGGACAGGGAGAGAGACCCAGTACTTC
-	few	TRBV7-2	TRBJ2-7	CASSPRTDSYEQYF	TGTGCCAGCAGCCCCCGGACAGACTCCTACGAGCAGTACTTC
-	-	TRBV6-2/TRBV6-3	TRBJ1-5	CASNLMDSNQPQHF	TGTGCCAGCAACCTCATGGACAGCAATCAGCCCCAGCATTTT
TRBD2	-	TRBV7-9	TRBJ2-3	CASSLGPGLADTQYF	TGTGCCAGCAGCTTGGGGCCAGGACTAGCGGATACGCAGTATTTT
TRBD1	-	TRBV20-1	TRBJ1-1	CRGTGGSEAFF	TGCAGAGGTACAGGGGGTTCTGAAGCTTTCTTT
-	-	TRBV2	TRBJ1-1	CASSEVLLLNTEAFF	TGTGCCAGCAGTGAAGTCCTACTTTTAAACACTGAAGCTTTCTTT
-	many	TRBV12-3/TRBV12-4	TRBJ2-7	CASSVRVREQYF	TGTGCCAGCAGTGTCAGGGTTCGGGAGCAGTACTTC
-	once	TRBV9	TRBJ2-3	CASTPHAETTDTQYF	TGTGCCAGCACCCCACATGCTGAGACCACAGATACGCAGTATTTT
-	-	TRBV29-1	TRBJ1-3	CSVEDLYWDNPSGNTIYF	TGCAGCGTTGAAGATCTTTACTGGGACAACCCCTCTGGAAACACCATATATTTT
-	-	TRBV4-2	TRBJ1-4	CASSPRGSVANEKLFF	TGTGCCAGCAGCCCGAGGGGGAGTGTAGCTAATGAAAAACTGTTTTTT
TRBD1	-	TRBV6-5	TRBJ2-4	CASSSLGQKNIQYF	TGTGCCAGCAGCAGCCTGGGACAGAAAAACATTCAGTACTTC
-	-	TRBV28	TRBJ2-6	CASSRGQANVLTF	TGTGCCAGCAGCCGTGGGCAGGCCAACGTCCTGACTTTC
-	-	TRBV11-3	TRBJ1-2	CASSFGGLGYGYTF	TGTGCCAGCAGCTTTGGGGGGTTGGGATATGGCTACACCTTC
-	-	TRBV28	TRBJ1-5	CAEQGRGNQPQHF	TGTGCCGAGCAAGGGAGGGGCAATCAGCCCCAGCATTTT
-	few	TRBV27	TRBJ2-1	CASSQTWAGGYNEQFF	TGTGCCAGCAGCCAGACATGGGCCGGCGGGTACAATGAGCAGTTCTTC
TRBD2	-	TRBV2	TRBJ2-3	CASSADSGVGADTQYF	TGTGCCAGCAGTGCCGACAGCGGGGTAGGGGCAGATACGCAGTATTTT
TRBD2	-	TRBV20-1	TRBJ2-3	CSATSGGGPTDTQYF	TGCAGTGCTACCTCCGGGGGGGGGCCGACAGATACGCAGTATTTT
TRBD2	-	TRBV7-2	TRBJ2-5	CASSLVASGSWTQYF	TGTGCCAGCAGCTTAGTTGCTAGCGGGAGTTGGACCCAGTACTTC